This is a list of T cell receptor beta chains from one sample in a study of blood T cell repertoires in COVID-19. Some clones are missing from TCRdb's copy, which holds only in-frame ones; the method was immunoSEQ multiplex PCR. The data show about 240,000 clones, around 83% seen once. Sequencing was done on a sample of peripheral blood. These receptor sequences come from a woman aged 60 to 75 with active or convalescent COVID-19. Both conserved end residues are part of each CDR3. A D gene is named only where the DNA matches it firmly. Where a row states a size, it is once, few, many or the class of an expanded clone; other rows omit it.

size	D	V	J	length	CDR3	DNA
few	TRBD2	TRBV27	TRBJ2-1	14	CASSWSGGAGEQFF	TGTGCCAGCAGTTGGAGCGGGGGGGCCGGTGAGCAGTTCTTC
NA	NA	TRBV4-1	TRBJ2-7	13	CASSQAGLDEQYF	TGCGCCAGCAGCCAGGCTGGCTTGGACGAGCAGTACTTC
NA	TRBD2	TRBV27	TRBJ2-3	15	CASSLSRGVTDTQYF	TGTGCCAGCAGTTTATCGCGGGGGGTCACAGATACGCAGTATTTT
NA	NA	TRBV7-2	TRBJ2-5	16	CASSPYPQGPQETQYF	TGTGCCAGCAGCCCCTACCCCCAGGGCCCCCAAGAGACCCAGTACTTC
NA	NA	TRBV14	TRBJ2-3	17	CASSQFRDSGITDTQYF	TGTGCCAGCAGCCAATTCCGGGACTCTGGGATCACAGATACGCAGTATTTT
NA	NA	TRBV4-1	TRBJ2-7	18	CASSQEGPGLLTSYEQYF	TGCGCCAGCAGCCAAGAGGGCCCCGGACTTCTTACCTCCTACGAGCAGTACTTC
NA	NA	TRBV5-1	TRBJ2-4	14	CASSLGQGGNIQYF	TGCGCCAGCAGCTTGGGACAGGGAGGTAACATTCAGTACTTC
NA	TRBD2	TRBV9	TRBJ2-2	16	CASSVDPRGGDGELFF	TGTGCCAGCAGCGTAGATCCGCGGGGGGGCGACGGGGAGCTGTTTTTT
NA	TRBD2	TRBV6-5	TRBJ2-7	15	CASSSQGAGDYEQYF	TGTGCCAGCAGTTCCCAGGGAGCGGGGGACTACGAGCAGTACTTC
NA	NA	TRBV4-3	TRBJ2-2	15	CASSQQGGGTGELFF	TGCGCCAGCAGCCAACAGGGGGGAGGCACCGGGGAGCTGTTTTTT
NA	NA	TRBV7-2	TRBJ2-6	16	CASSSPQGSGANVLTF	TGTGCCAGCAGCTCACCACAGGGTTCTGGGGCCAACGTCCTGACTTTC
NA	NA	TRBV18	TRBJ1-2	15	CASSPARGSLDGYTF	TGTGCCAGCTCACCAGCCAGGGGTTCGTTAGATGGCTACACCTTC
NA	NA	TRBV10-1	TRBJ1-1	13	CASSRDWNTEAFF	TGCGCCAGCAGCCGGGACTGGAACACTGAAGCTTTCTTT
NA	NA	TRBV6-5	TRBJ2-7	14	CASTQYRGNGEQYF	TGTGCCAGCACCCAATATAGGGGAAATGGCGAGCAGTACTTC
NA	TRBD2	TRBV27	TRBJ2-3	16	CASSQSYSGGTDTQYF	TGTGCCAGCAGCCAGTCGTATAGCGGGGGGACAGATACGCAGTATTTT
NA	TRBD2	TRBV9	TRBJ2-3	16	CASSSTGGGAPDTQYF	TGTGCCAGCAGCTCGACTGGCGGGGGGGCCCCAGATACGCAGTATTTT
NA	NA	TRBV4-2	TRBJ2-1	12	CASSPGGNEQFF	TGTGCCAGCAGCCCAGGTGGCAATGAGCAGTTCTTC
NA	TRBD1	TRBV7-9	TRBJ2-5	15	CASSPQGAVRETQYF	TGTGCCAGCAGTCCACAGGGGGCGGTAAGGGAGACCCAGTACTTC
NA	TRBD1	TRBV6-5	TRBJ2-7	14	CASSSQGASYEQYF	TGTGCCAGCAGTTCACAGGGGGCCTCCTACGAGCAGTACTTC
NA	NA	TRBV5-6	TRBJ2-7	14	CASSLVRGSYEQYF	TGTGCCAGCAGCTTGGTTAGGGGGAGCTACGAGCAGTACTTC
NA	TRBD1	TRBV7-9	TRBJ1-2	13	CASSSPGTGGYTF	TGTGCCAGCAGCTCCCCAGGGACAGGCGGCTACACCTTC
NA	NA	TRBV7-9	TRBJ1-2	12	CASSLATDGYTF	TGTGCCAGCAGCTTAGCCACAGATGGCTACACCTTC
NA	NA	TRBV19	TRBJ1-4	15	CASSKGDNGNEKLFF	TGTGCCAGTAGTAAGGGGGACAACGGTAATGAAAAACTGTTTTTT
NA	TRBD1	TRBV6-2/TRBV6-3	TRBJ1-3	14	CASSRTGSRNTIYF	TGTGCCAGCAGCAGGACAGGATCTAGAAACACCATATATTTT
NA	NA	TRBV6-5	TRBJ1-2	15	CASSRAGALNYGYTF	TGTGCCAGCAGTAGAGCAGGGGCACTTAACTATGGCTACACCTTC
NA	NA	TRBV11-2	TRBJ2-7	17	CASSFSPPDRSSYEQYF	TGTGCCAGCAGCTTTTCCCCCCCCGACAGGAGCTCCTACGAGCAGTACTTC
NA	NA	TRBV30	TRBJ2-4	15	CAWSVLSRGRNIQYF	TGTGCCTGGAGTGTACTTTCTAGGGGCAGAAACATTCAGTACTTC
NA	NA	TRBV27	TRBJ1-2	15	CASIVGDPVDYGYTF	TGTGCCAGCATCGTAGGAGACCCCGTAGACTATGGCTACACCTTC
NA	TRBD1	TRBV10-3	TRBJ1-1	15	CAISEQGAGSTEAFF	TGTGCCATCAGTGAACAGGGGGCGGGGTCCACTGAAGCTTTCTTT
NA	TRBD2	TRBV6-5	TRBJ2-1	15	CASSPRLAGEDEQFF	TGTGCCAGCAGTCCGCGACTAGCGGGGGAGGATGAGCAGTTCTTC
NA	TRBD2	TRBV7-2	TRBJ2-1	16	CASSFTTSGVYNEQFF	TGTGCCAGCAGCTTTACGACTAGCGGGGTCTACAATGAGCAGTTCTTC
NA	TRBD2	TRBV3-1/TRBV3-2	TRBJ2-3	15	CASSQRPAGASAQYF	TGTGCCAGCAGCCAAAGACCAGCGGGGGCCTCCGCGCAGTATTTT
NA	NA	TRBV15	TRBJ2-3	15	CATSRGRGNTDTQYF	TGTGCCACCAGCAGAGGGCGGGGAAACACAGATACGCAGTATTTT